The rows below give T cell receptor beta chains drawn from one sample of a study of identical twins. TCRdb itself ran the 5' RACE reads through MiXCR, one entry per CDR3 protein. Of 200,000 to 300,000 distinct CDR3 sequences listed, over 9.5% are singletons. Sequencing used memory T cells sorted from blood. All receptors come from a man between 50 and 59 years old in good health. Each CDR3 is given with its conserved first and last residue. D genes are given only for firm matches. For some rows the clone size is stated as once, few or many, or as a class when expanded; others skip it.

cdr3_nt,cdr3_aa,clone_size,d_call,j_call,v_call
TGCAGCGACGAAGGGCAGGCCTTTTACACTGAAGCTTTCTTT,CSDEGQAFYTEAFF,many,.,TRBJ1-1,TRBV29-1
TGTGCCAGCAGCCCCGGGACTAGCATCTATGAGCAGTTCTTC,CASSPGTSIYEQFF,.,TRBD2,TRBJ2-1,TRBV7-9
TGTGCCACCAGCAGAGATAGAAGCCTAGCGGGAAATTACGAGCAGTACTTC,CATSRDRSLAGNYEQYF,.,TRBD2,TRBJ2-7,TRBV15
TGTGCCAGCTCACCGGGACAGGGGGGCGCAGATACGCAGTATTTT,CASSPGQGGADTQYF,.,TRBD1,TRBJ2-3,TRBV18
TGCAGTGCTAGAGATCTGGCGGGAGGCGGGGGCGACTACGAGCAGTACTTC,CSARDLAGGGGDYEQYF,few,TRBD2,TRBJ2-7,TRBV20-1
TGTGCCAGCAGCCCCCGACTAGCGGGAGGTGAGCAGTTCTTC,CASSPRLAGGEQFF,.,TRBD2,TRBJ2-1,TRBV3-1
TGTGCCAGCAGCAAGACAGGGGCGCTCCGATATAATTCACCCCTCCACTTT,CASSKTGALRYNSPLHF,many,TRBD1,TRBJ1-6,TRBV28
TGTGCCAGCAAGAGGCAGCAAAATTCACCCCTCCACTTT,CASKRQQNSPLHF,few,.,TRBJ1-6,TRBV2
TGTGCCAGCAGCTTAGAAGCGGGGAGGAACACTGAAGCTTTCTTT,CASSLEAGRNTEAFF,many,.,TRBJ1-1,TRBV11-2
TGCAGCGTTGAAGATCCCTGGACAGGGAATACTGAAGCTTTCTTT,CSVEDPWTGNTEAFF,few,TRBD1,TRBJ1-1,TRBV29-1
TGTGCCAGCAGTGACCCCCTCGACAGTCTAAACGACTATGGCTACACCTTC,CASSDPLDSLNDYGYTF,many,.,TRBJ1-2,TRBV2
TGTGCCACCAGCAGAGAGGGGGGGCGGAATAATGAAAAACTGTTTTTT,CATSREGGRNNEKLFF,.,.,TRBJ1-4,TRBV15
TGTGCCAGCAGCGCGGGACAGCAATTCAATCAGCCCCAGCATTTT,CASSAGQQFNQPQHF,.,TRBD1,TRBJ1-5,TRBV28
TGCAGTGCCTCTCCGGGAGGGTCGGTGCTCGTGAGCCGATACGAGCAGTACTTC,CSASPGGSVLVSRYEQYF,.,TRBD2,TRBJ2-7,TRBV20-1
TGTGCCATCAGAGAGACGGGACTAGCGGACAATGAGCAGTTCTTC,CAIRETGLADNEQFF,many,TRBD2,TRBJ2-1,TRBV10-3
TGTGCCAGCCAAGGGGTGAACACTGAAGCTTTCTTT,CASQGVNTEAFF,many,.,TRBJ1-1,TRBV12-3/TRBV12-4
TGCGCCAGCAGCTTTGGTACGGGGTCACCCCTCCACTTT,CASSFGTGSPLHF,few,.,TRBJ1-6,TRBV5-1
TGTGCCAGCACCACCAGCCGCTACAATGAGCAGTTCTTC,CASTTSRYNEQFF,many,.,TRBJ2-1,TRBV12-3/TRBV12-4
TGTGCCAGCAGAACGGGACAGGCTGTTGGTGAGCAGTTCTTC,CASRTGQAVGEQFF,.,TRBD1,TRBJ2-1,TRBV12-3/TRBV12-4
TGTGCCAGCAGTAGGGACCCGTTAAAAGAGACCCAGTACTTC,CASSRDPLKETQYF,many,.,TRBJ2-5,TRBV28
TGTGCCATTCTAAGGGACAGGACCATGAACACTGAAGCTTTCTTT,CAILRDRTMNTEAFF,.,TRBD1,TRBJ1-1,TRBV10-3
TGTGCCAGCAGCTTAGGCTTTGGAGGGGATGGCTACACCTTC,CASSLGFGGDGYTF,few,.,TRBJ1-2,TRBV7-8
TGTGCCACCAGAAATTTTGCAGATACGCAGTATTTT,CATRNFADTQYF,many,.,TRBJ2-3,TRBV15
TGTGCCAGCAGCCTGGCCGGGGAGGGGTCCTACGAGCAGTACTTC,CASSLAGEGSYEQYF,.,TRBD2,TRBJ2-7,TRBV12-3/TRBV12-4
TGTGCCAGCGCCTCGGGACAACGCAAAAACATTCAGTACTTC,CASASGQRKNIQYF,medium-sized,.,TRBJ2-4,TRBV7-2
TGTGCCAGCAGCTTAGGGGGAGGGGGATTGACTCGGAACACTGAAGCTTTCTTT,CASSLGGGGLTRNTEAFF,many,.,TRBJ1-1,TRBV7-8
TGTGCCAGCAGTAAGGAGGTTGGGACTGGGGCCAACGTCCTGACTTTC,CASSKEVGTGANVLTF,many,.,TRBJ2-6,TRBV6-1
TGTGCCAGCAGCTTGGAGGCAGGGTATAGCAATCAGCCCCAGCATTTT,CASSLEAGYSNQPQHF,few,.,TRBJ1-5,TRBV5-5
TGTGCCAGCAGTTTAAGGCGGGGGGGGCCCCAGCATTTT,CASSLRRGGPQHF,.,.,TRBJ1-5,TRBV2
TGTGCCAGCTCACCGGGACAGGCACAGCCCCAGCATTTT,CASSPGQAQPQHF,few,TRBD1,TRBJ1-5,TRBV18
TGTGCCAGCACCATTAAGGCCCCGGGAAGGGGGGACACTGAAGCTTTCTTT,CASTIKAPGRGDTEAFF,.,.,TRBJ1-1,TRBV27
TGCGCCAGCAGCCTTTGGACCCAAGAGACCCAGTACTTC,CASSLWTQETQYF,many,.,TRBJ2-5,TRBV5-1
TGTGCCAGCAGCGACCGAGGACTAGCGGGAGGGGCCCAGTACTTC,CASSDRGLAGGAQYF,.,TRBD2,TRBJ2-5,TRBV6-1
TGTGCCAGCAGTGAAACAACAGGGTACACAGATACGCAGTATTTT,CASSETTGYTDTQYF,few,.,TRBJ2-3,TRBV3-1
TGCAGTGCCGGACCTCCTGGGCGAGAGACCCAGTACTTC,CSAGPPGRETQYF,.,.,TRBJ2-5,TRBV20-1
TGTGCCAGCAGCGATACTGGACAGGGGGTCGATGAGCAGTTCTTC,CASSDTGQGVDEQFF,many,TRBD1,TRBJ2-1,TRBV14
TGTGCCAGTAGTTCCTTAGGTGAGGATACGCAGTATTTT,CASSSLGEDTQYF,.,.,TRBJ2-3,TRBV19
TGTGCCACAAAAGACGGGGCCCAAGAGACCCAGTACTTC,CATKDGAQETQYF,many,.,TRBJ2-5,TRBV10-3
TGTGCCAGTAGACCGGGACAGGGGGGCACCGGGGAGCTGTTTTTT,CASRPGQGGTGELFF,many,TRBD1,TRBJ2-2,TRBV19
TGTGCCAGCAGTTTAGGCCCCCGAAGGTATATATACGAGCAGTACTTC,CASSLGPRRYIYEQYF,many,.,TRBJ2-7,TRBV28
TGTGCCAGCAGCACAGGGTGGAGCAATCAGCCCCAGCATTTT,CASSTGWSNQPQHF,many,.,TRBJ1-5,TRBV27
TGCGCCAGCAGCCAAGGGTTCCAGGGGGCCTCCTACGAGCAGTACTTC,CASSQGFQGASYEQYF,.,TRBD1,TRBJ2-7,TRBV4-1
TGCGCCAGCAGCTTGTATCCGGGGACTACGCAAGAGCAGTACTTC,CASSLYPGTTQEQYF,few,TRBD2,TRBJ2-7,TRBV5-1
TGTGCCACCAGTGACGGGGGGGCCTACAATGAGCAGTTCTTC,CATSDGGAYNEQFF,.,TRBD2,TRBJ2-1,TRBV24-1
TGTGCCAGCAGCGTTGGTGATACCACAGATACGCAGTATTTT,CASSVGDTTDTQYF,.,.,TRBJ2-3,TRBV9